This TCR beta chain was profiled in a study of blood T cell repertoires in COVID-19. Sequencing used immunoSEQ multiplex PCR; TCRdb keeps in-frame clones, though not all of them. The sample holds more than 150,000 clones, roughly nine tenths seen once. This CDR3 spans 14 amino acids. V was trimmed by 6 bases and J by 0 bases, leaving 8 bases between them. CDR1 is MNHEY, CDR2 SVGAGI, per germline. This chain links TRBV6-5 with TRBJ1-4; D possibly corresponds to TRBD1 (6 bases). This clonotype originated in a woman aged 40 to 50 with acute or convalescent COVID-19. What was sequenced was peripheral blood. CDR3 sequence (DNA): TGTGCCAGCAGATCAGGGGCAACTAATGAAAAACTGTTTTTT. Its translation is CASRSGATNEKLFF.